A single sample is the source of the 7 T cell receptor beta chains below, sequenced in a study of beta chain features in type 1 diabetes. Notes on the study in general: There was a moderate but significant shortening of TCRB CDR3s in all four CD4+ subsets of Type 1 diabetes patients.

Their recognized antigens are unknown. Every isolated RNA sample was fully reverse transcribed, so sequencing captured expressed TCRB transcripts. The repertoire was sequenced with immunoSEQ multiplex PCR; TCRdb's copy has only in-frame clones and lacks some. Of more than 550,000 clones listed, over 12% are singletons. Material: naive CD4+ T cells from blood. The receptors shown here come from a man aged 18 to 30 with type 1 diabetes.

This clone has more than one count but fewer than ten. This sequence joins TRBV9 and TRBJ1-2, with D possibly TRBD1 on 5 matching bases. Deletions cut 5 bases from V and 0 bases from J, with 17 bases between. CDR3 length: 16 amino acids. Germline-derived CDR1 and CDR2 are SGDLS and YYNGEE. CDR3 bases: TGTGCCAGCAGTGGGAGGGGAGACAGAGCTAACTATGGCTACACCTTC. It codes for CASSGRGDRANYGYTF. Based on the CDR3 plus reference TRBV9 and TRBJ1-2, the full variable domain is DSGVTQTPKHLITATGQRVTLRCSPRSGDLSVYWYQQSLDQGLQFLIQYYNGEERAKGNILERFSAQQFPDLHSELNLSSLELGDSALYFCASSGRGDRANYGYTFGSGTRLTVV.

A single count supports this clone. The CDR3 sequence: CASSVAGGGATQYF. The CDR3 bases are TGTGCCAGCAGCGTAGCGGGAGGGGGGGCTACGCAGTATTTT. The V call is TRBV9, the J call TRBJ2-3, with TRBD2 identical over 8 bases. CDR1 is SGDLS, CDR2 YYNGEE, per germline. The length of the CDR3 is 14 residues. With 0 bases clipped from V and 8 bases from J, the junction kept 5 bases outside the gene matches.

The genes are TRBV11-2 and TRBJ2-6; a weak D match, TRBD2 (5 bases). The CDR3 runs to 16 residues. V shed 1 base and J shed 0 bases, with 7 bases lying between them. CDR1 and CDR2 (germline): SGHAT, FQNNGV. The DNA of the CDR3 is TGTGCCAGCAGCTTAGTGAGGGACTCTGGGGCCAACGTCCTGACTTTC. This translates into CASSLVRDSGANVLTF.

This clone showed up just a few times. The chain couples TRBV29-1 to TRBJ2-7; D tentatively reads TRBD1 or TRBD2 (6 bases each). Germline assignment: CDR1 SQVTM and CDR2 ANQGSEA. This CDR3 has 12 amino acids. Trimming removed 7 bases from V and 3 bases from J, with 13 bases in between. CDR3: CSARGDFYEQYF. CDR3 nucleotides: TGCAGCGCAAGGGGGGACTTCTACGAGCAGTACTTC.

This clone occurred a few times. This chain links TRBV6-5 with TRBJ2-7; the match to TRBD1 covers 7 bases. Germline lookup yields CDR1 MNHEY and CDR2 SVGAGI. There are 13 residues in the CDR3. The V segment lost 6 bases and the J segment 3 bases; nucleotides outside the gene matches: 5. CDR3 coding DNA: TGTGCCAGCAGGTCCGGACAGGACTACGAGCAGTACTTC. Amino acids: CASRSGQDYEQYF.

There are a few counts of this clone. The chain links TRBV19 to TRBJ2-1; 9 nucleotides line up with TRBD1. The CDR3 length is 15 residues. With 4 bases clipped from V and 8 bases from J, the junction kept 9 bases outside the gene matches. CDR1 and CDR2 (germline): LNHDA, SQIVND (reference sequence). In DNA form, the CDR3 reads TGTGCCAGTAGTAGAGCGGGACAGGGCTTGTATGAGCAGTTCTTC. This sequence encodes CASSRAGQGLYEQFF.

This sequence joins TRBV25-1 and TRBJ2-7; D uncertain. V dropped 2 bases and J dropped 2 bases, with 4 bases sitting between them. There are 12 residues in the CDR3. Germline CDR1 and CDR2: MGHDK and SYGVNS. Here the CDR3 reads CASSEGTYEQYF. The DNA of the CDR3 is TGTGCCAGCAGTGAAGGGACCTACGAGCAGTACTTC.